These 18 T cell receptor beta chains were sequenced from one sample in a study of blood T cell repertoires in COVID-19. The assay was immunoSEQ multiplex PCR, and TCRdb's table has in-frame clones only and misses some. The repertoire holds roughly 71,000 clones, with 80% to 85% as singletons. Material: peripheral blood. The source is a middle-aged man with active COVID-19.

This clone was counted a single time. The chain recombines TRBV2 with TRBJ1-3; D ambiguous. The germline V gene encodes CDR1 SNHLY and CDR2 FYNNEI. V gave up 3 bases and J gave up 6 bases, with 6 bases separating them. The CDR3 length is 12 residues. CDR3 nucleotides: TGTGCCAGCAGTGAGGCTGAAAACACCATATATTTT. It yields the protein CASSEAENTIYF.

The V and J genes are TRBV5-5 and TRBJ2-3; 9 bases are shared with TRBD1. This CDR3 is 16 amino acids long. Germline V lookup: CDR1 SGHKS, CDR2 YYEKEE (reference sequence). Trimming removed 0 bases from V and 3 bases from J; junction bases left unmatched: 5. CDR3 coding DNA: TGTGCCAGCAGCTTGGATGGGGACAGGGAGACAGATACGCAGTATTTT. This encodes CASSLDGDRETDTQYF.

The CDR3 DNA reads TGTGCCAGCAGCCGGTCAGGGTTGTACGAGCAGTACTTC. It is translated as CASSRSGLYEQYF. V and J are TRBV5-6 and TRBJ2-7, with D tentatively TRBD1 (5 bases). The V gene lost 4 bases and the J gene lost 4 bases, with 12 bases spanning the gap. The V gene's germline CDR1 is SGHDT and CDR2 YYEEEE. The CDR3 has 13 residues.

The V and J genes are TRBV2 and TRBJ1-2; D not certain. Germline V gene data show CDR1 as SNHLY and CDR2 as FYNNEI. The CDR3 is made up of 14 amino acids. Trimming took off 4 bases at V and 4 bases at J, with 13 bases between the two ends. The CDR3 nucleotides read TGTGCCAGCAGTGTTGAGGGCCACACCTATGGCTACACCTTC. This gives the protein CASSVEGHTYGYTF.

This clone was seen a handful of times. The gene calls are TRBV18 and TRBJ2-7, with 9 positions matching TRBD1. Trimming removed 6 bases from V and 2 bases from J; junction bases left unmatched: 5. The CDR3 sequence is 14 residues long. Germline V gene sequence: CDR1 KGHSH, CDR2 LQKENI. DNA of the CDR3: TGTGCCAGCTCGTCCGGGACAGGGCCCTACGAGCAGTACTTC. Translation: CASSSGTGPYEQYF.

The chain joins TRBV27 to TRBJ1-1; TRBD1 is a possible D gene (5 bases). This CDR3 has 15 amino acids. Between the trimmed V and J ends, which lost 0 bases and 3 bases, there was a span of 11 bases. Germline V lookup: CDR1 MNHEY, CDR2 SMNVEV (reference sequence). The CDR3 DNA reads as TGTGCCAGCAGTTTATCCTGGGGGGTGGACACTGAAGCTTTCTTT. This gives the protein CASSLSWGVDTEAFF.

The V and J genes are TRBV5-6 and TRBJ2-5, with TRBD1 matching over 7 bases. Germline CDR1 is SGHDT and CDR2 is YYEEEE. Trimming removed 0 bases from V and 7 bases from J; junction bases left unmatched: 12. CDR3 length: 16 amino acids. CDR3 DNA sequence: TGTGCCAGCAGCTTGGGCAGGGGGAACGCGCGCGGGACCCAGTACTTC. Residues: CASSLGRGNARGTQYF.

To note about this clone: At one boundary the junction diverges from the germline segment, which might be a read error. The chain carries TRBV7-7 and TRBJ2-5, with 15 bases lining up with TRBD2. This CDR3 has 15 residues. Germline V gives CDR1 SSHAT, CDR2 FNYEAQ (reference sequence). The CDR3 reads CASSRGLAGGETQYF. The CDR3 DNA reads TGTGCTAGCAGCAGGGGACTAGCGGGAGGAGAGACCCAGTACTTC.

The rearrangement uses TRBV20-1 and TRBJ2-5, with TRBD1 as a possible D gene (5 bases). Trimming removed 8 bases at V and 5 bases at J, with 18 bases between. Germline V gene lookup returns CDR1 DFQATT and CDR2 SNEGSKA (reference sequence). This CDR3 is 13 amino acids long. The CDR3 DNA follows: TGCAGTCCCAGTGGGCAGGGTCAGGAGACCCAGTACTTC. It is translated as CSPSGQGQETQYF.

This CDR3 is CASSIGGGRASYEQFF. CDR3 coding DNA: TGTGCCAGTAGTATAGGGGGCGGGAGGGCCAGTTATGAGCAGTTCTTC. The rearrangement joins TRBV19 to TRBJ2-1, with 9 positions matching TRBD2. V lost 1 base to trimming and J lost 8 bases; unmatched junction nucleotides: 9. CDR3 length: 16 amino acids. Per the germline V gene, CDR1 is LNHDA and CDR2 is SQIVND (reference sequence). The whole variable domain, filled in from reference TRBV19 and TRBJ2-1, reads DGGITQSPKYLFRKEGQNVTLSCEQNLNHDAMYWYRQDPGQGLRLIYYSQIVNDFQKGDIAEGYSVSREKKESFPLTVTSAQKNPTAFYLCASSIGGGRASYEQFFGPGTRLTVL.

The V gene is TRBV11-2, the J gene TRBJ2-5, with D maybe TRBD2 (6 bases). The CDR3 covers 17 residues. Germline CDR1 reads SGHAT; CDR2 reads FQNNGV. V was shortened by 4 bases and J by 1 base, with 19 bases between the two germline ends. The CDR3 region is CASSSVFLTGAQETQYF. The CDR3 coding sequence is TGTGCCAGCAGCTCAGTCTTTCTAACGGGAGCCCAAGAGACCCAGTACTTC.

The gene calls are TRBV2 and TRBJ2-7; D not certain. The CDR3 runs 15 residues. Deletions cut 2 bases from V and 2 bases from J, with 13 bases between. CDR1 SNHLY and CDR2 FYNNEI come from the germline V gene. Here the CDR3 DNA reads TGTGCCAGCAGTGAAAACGCTGGCAGAACCTACGAGCAGTACTTC. Translated: CASSENAGRTYEQYF.

This rearrangement joins TRBV11-2 to TRBJ1-6, with 8 bases matching TRBD1. The junction had 4 bases not matched to a gene; V was cut back by 0 bases and J by 9 bases. The CDR3 consists of 15 residues. CDR1 and CDR2 from the germline V gene are SGHAT and FQNNGV. The CDR3 DNA follows: TGTGCCAGCAGCTTAGATAGAACAGGGGGTTCACCCCTCCACTTT. Amino acid sequence: CASSLDRTGGSPLHF.

The count of this clone is one. J is TRBJ2-7 and V is TRBV29-1; perhaps TRBD1 as D (5 bases). Germline CDR1 and CDR2: SQVTM and ANQGSEA. V was shortened by 1 base and J by 2 bases, with 18 bases between the two germline ends. This CDR3 is built from 16 residues. CDR3 residues: CSVEATGHDTTYEQYF. CDR3 nucleotides: TGCAGCGTTGAAGCTACAGGACATGACACTACCTACGAGCAGTACTTC.

The chain recombines TRBV30 with TRBJ1-2; D remains ambiguous. Looked up from germline, CDR1 is GTSNPN and CDR2 is SVGIG (reference sequence). V lost 1 base and J lost 8, with 8 bases in between. CDR3 length: 11 residues. The CDR3 DNA follows: TGTGCCTGGAGTGATAGGGAGGGCTACACCTTC. Residues: CAWSDREGYTF. The variable domain in full, with the rest retrieved from reference TRBV30 and TRBJ1-2, is SQTIHQWPATLVQPVGSPLSLECTVEGTSNPNLYWYRQAAGRGLQLLFYSVGIGQISSEVPQNLSASRPQDRQFILSSKKLLLSDSGFYLCAWSDREGYTFGSGTRLTVV.

The chain has TRBV27 and TRBJ2-7; D not certain. Germline values: CDR1 MNHEY, CDR2 SMNVEV (reference sequence). The length of the CDR3 is 14 residues. V gave up 3 bases and J gave up 1 base, with 10 bases separating them. The CDR3 coding sequence is TGTGCCAGCAGTTTGGGCTACAGATCCTACGAGCAGTACTTC. Translating it yields CASSLGYRSYEQYF.

This chain uses TRBV2 with TRBJ2-5; D uncertain. The germline V gene encodes CDR1 SNHLY and CDR2 FYNNEI. The V and J ends lost 0 bases and 3 bases respectively, with 14 bases between them. The CDR3 is 16 residues long. CDR3 DNA: TGTGCCAGCAGTGAAGCGCCCAGGCAGCTTAAAGAGACCCAGTACTTC. Translating gives CASSEAPRQLKETQYF.

The chain employs TRBV12-2 and TRBJ2-7; the D call TRBD1 from the table was never checked on the DNA. TRBV12-2 is deemed a pseudogene. This CDR3 contains 13 residues. The CDR3 nucleotides read TGTGCAAGTCGCTTTTACAGAGTCTACGAGCAGTACTTC. Translation gives CASRFYRVYEQYF.